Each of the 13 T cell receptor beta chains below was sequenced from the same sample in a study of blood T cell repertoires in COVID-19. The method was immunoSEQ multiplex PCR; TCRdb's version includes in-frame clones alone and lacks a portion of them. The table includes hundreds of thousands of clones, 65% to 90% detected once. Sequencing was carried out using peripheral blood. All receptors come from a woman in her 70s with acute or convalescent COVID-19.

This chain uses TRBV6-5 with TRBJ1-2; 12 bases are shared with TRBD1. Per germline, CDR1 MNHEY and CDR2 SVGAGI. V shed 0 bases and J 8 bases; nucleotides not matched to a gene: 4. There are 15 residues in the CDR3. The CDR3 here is CASSYSIGTGGGYTF. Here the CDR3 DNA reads TGTGCCAGCAGTTACTCGATTGGGACAGGGGGCGGCTACACCTTC.

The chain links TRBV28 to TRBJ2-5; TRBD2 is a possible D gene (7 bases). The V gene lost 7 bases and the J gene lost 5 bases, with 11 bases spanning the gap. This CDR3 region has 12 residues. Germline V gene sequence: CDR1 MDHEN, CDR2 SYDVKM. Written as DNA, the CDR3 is TGTGCCAGCAACGGGGGGCTTGAGACCCAGTACTTC. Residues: CASNGGLETQYF.

CDR3 bases: TGTGCCAGCAGCCAGCTCAGGGGGCGTGTTAGAGATACGCAGTATTTT. It yields the protein CASSQLRGRVRDTQYF. V is TRBV3-1 (or the pseudogene TRBV3-2) and J is TRBJ2-3, with 8 bases fitting TRBD1. Trimming at V came to 3 bases and at J to 5 bases, leaving 10 bases not matched to a gene. This CDR3 is 16 amino acids long. The V gene's germline CDR1 is LGHDT and CDR2 YNNKEL (reference sequence).

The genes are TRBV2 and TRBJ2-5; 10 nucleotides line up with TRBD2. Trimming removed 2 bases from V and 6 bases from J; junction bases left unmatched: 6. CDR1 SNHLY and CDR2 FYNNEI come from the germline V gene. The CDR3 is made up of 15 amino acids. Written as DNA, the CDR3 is TGTGCCAGCAGTGAATTAGCGGGGGGTGTGAAGACCCAGTACTTC. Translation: CASSELAGGVKTQYF.

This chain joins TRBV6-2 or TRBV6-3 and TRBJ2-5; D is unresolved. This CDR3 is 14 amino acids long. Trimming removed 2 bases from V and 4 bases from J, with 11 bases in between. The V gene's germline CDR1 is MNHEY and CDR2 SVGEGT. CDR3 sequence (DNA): TGTGCCAGCAGTTACAGCAATAGAGGAGAGACCCAGTACTTC. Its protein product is CASSYSNRGETQYF.

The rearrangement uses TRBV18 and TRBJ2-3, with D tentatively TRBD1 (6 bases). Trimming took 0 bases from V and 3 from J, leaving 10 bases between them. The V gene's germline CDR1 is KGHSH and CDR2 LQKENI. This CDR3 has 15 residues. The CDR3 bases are TGTGCCAGCTCACCACCGGGACAAATTACAGATACGCAGTATTTT. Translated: CASSPPGQITDTQYF.

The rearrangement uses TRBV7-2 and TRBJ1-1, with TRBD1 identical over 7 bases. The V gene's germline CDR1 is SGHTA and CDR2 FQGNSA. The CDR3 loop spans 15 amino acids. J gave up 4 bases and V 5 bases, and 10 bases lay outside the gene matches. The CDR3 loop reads CASSLQGLGATEAFF. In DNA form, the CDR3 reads TGTGCCAGCAGCCTACAGGGGTTAGGGGCCACTGAAGCTTTCTTT.

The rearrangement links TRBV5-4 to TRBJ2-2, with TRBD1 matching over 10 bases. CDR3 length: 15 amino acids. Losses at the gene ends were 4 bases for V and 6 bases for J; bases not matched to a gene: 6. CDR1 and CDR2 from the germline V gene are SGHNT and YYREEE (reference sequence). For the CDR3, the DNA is TGTGCCAGCAGCGCGGACAGGGGGAGAGCCGGGGAGCTGTTTTTT. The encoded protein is CASSADRGRAGELFF.

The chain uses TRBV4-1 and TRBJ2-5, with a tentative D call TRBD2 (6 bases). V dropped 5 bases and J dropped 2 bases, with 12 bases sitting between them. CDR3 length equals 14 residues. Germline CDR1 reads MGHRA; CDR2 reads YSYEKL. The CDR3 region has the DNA TGCGCCAGCAGCTCCCGGGGAGGACAAGAGACCCAGTACTTC. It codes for CASSSRGGQETQYF.

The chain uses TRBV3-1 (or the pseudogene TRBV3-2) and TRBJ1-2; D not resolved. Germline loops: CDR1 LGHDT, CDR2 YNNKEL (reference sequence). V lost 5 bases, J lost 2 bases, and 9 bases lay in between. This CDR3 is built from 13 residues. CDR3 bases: TGTGCCAGCAGCGGAACAGAAAACTATGGCTACACCTTC. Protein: CASSGTENYGYTF.

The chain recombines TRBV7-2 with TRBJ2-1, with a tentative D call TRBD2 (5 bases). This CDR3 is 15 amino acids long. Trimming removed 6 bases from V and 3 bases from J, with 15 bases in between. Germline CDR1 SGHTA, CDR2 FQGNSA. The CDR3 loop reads CASSSGVRGYNEQFF. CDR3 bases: TGTGCCAGCAGTTCTGGGGTCCGGGGCTACAATGAGCAGTTCTTC.

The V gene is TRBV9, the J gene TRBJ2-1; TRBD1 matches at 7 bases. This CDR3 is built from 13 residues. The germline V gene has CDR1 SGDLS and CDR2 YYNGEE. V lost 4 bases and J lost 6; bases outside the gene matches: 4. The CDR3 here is CASSRDSFNEQFF. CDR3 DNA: TGTGCCAGCAGCCGGGACAGTTTCAATGAGCAGTTCTTC.

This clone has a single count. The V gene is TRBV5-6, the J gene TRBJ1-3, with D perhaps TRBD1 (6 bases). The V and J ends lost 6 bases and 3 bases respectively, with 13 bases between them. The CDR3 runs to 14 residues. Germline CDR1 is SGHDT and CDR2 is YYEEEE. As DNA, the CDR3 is TGTGCCAGCACCCCGGGGGGCCTTGGAAACACCATATATTTT. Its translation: CASTPGGLGNTIYF. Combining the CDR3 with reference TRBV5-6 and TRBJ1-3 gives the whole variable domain DAGVTQSPTHLIKTRGQQVTLRCSPKSGHDTVSWYQQALGQGPQFIFQYYEEEERQRGNFPDRFSGHQFPNYSSELNVNALLLGDSALYLCASTPGGLGNTIYFGEGSWLTVV.